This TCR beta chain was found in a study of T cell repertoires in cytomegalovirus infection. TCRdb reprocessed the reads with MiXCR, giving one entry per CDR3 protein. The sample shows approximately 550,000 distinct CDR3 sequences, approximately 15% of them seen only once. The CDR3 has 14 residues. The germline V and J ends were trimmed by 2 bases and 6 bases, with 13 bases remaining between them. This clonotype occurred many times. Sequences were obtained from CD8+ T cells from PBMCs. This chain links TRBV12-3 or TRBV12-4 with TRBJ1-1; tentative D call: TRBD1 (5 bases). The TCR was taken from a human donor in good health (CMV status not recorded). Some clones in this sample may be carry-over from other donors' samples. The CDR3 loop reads CASSLNSGGAEAFF. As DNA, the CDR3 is TGTGCCAGCAGTTTAAATTCCGGGGGGGCTGAAGCTTTCTTT.